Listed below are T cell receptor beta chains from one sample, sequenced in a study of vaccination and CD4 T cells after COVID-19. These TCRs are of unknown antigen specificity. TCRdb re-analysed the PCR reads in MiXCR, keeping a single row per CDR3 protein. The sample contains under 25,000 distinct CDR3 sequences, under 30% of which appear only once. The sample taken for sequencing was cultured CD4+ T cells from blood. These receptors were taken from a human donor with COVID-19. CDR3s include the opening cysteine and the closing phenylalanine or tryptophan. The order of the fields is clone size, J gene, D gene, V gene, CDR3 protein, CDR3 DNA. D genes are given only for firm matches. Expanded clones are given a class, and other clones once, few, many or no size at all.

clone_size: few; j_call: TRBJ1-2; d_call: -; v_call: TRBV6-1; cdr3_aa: CASRSSLTNYGYTF; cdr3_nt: TGTGCCAGCAGAAGTAGTTTAACTAACTATGGCTACACCTTC
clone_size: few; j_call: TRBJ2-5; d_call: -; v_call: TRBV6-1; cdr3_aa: CATRGAETQYF; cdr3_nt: TGTGCCACCCGGGGGGCGGAGACCCAGTACTTC
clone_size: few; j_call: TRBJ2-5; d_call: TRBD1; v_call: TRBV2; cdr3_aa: CASSQTGVFGTQYF; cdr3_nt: TGTGCCAGCAGCCAGACAGGGGTTTTTGGGACCCAGTACTTC
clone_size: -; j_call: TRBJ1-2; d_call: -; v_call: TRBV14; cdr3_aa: CASSQPMGHGYTF; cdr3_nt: TGTGCCAGCAGCCAGCCCATGGGGCATGGCTACACCTTC
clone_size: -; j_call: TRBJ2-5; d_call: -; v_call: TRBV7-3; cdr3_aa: CASSQDVAGETQYF; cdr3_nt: TGTGCCAGCAGCCAGGACGTCGCGGGGGAGACCCAGTACTTC
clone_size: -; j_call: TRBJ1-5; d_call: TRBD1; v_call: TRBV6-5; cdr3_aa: CASSSDQGAKNQPQHF; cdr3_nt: TGTGCCAGCAGTTCCGATCAGGGGGCGAAGAATCAGCCCCAGCATTTT
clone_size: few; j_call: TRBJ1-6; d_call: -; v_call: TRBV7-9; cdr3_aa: CASSRGQGQPPLHF; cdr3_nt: TGTGCCAGCAGCCGGGGACAAGGGCAACCACCCCTCCACTTT
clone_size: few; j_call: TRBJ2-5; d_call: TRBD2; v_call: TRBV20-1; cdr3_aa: CSATRTSGGPRETQYF; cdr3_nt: TGCAGTGCTACCCGGACTAGCGGGGGACCGAGGGAGACCCAGTACTTC
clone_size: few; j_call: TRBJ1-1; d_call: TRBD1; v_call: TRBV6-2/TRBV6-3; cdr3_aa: CASRSTGVRYEAFF; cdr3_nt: TGTGCCAGCAGATCAACAGGGGTCCGCTATGAAGCTTTCTTT
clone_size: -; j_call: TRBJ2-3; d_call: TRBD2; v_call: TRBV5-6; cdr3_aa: CASSRTSGLTDTQYF; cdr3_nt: TGTGCCAGCAGCCGGACTAGCGGCTTGACAGATACGCAGTATTTT
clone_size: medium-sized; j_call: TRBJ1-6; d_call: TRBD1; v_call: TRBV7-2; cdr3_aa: CASSPRTGVGSPLHF; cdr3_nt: TGTGCCAGCAGCCCCCGGACAGGTGTGGGATCACCCCTCCACTTT
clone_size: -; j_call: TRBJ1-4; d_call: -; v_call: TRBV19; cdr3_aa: CASSTLGRPHF; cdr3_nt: TGTGCCAGTAGTACTCTGGGTCGACCTCATTTT
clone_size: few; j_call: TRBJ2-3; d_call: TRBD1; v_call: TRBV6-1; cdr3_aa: CASRDRGGRDTQYF; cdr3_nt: TGTGCCAGCAGGGACAGGGGAGGAAGGGATACGCAGTATTTT
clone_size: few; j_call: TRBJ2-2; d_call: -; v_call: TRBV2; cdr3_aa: CASRDDRLTGELFF; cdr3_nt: TGTGCCAGCAGAGATGACAGACTAACCGGGGAGCTGTTTTTT
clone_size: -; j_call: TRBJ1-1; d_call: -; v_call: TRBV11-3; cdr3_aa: CASSRRGRDTEAFF; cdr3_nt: TGTGCCAGCAGCCGACGGGGGCGGGACACTGAAGCTTTCTTT
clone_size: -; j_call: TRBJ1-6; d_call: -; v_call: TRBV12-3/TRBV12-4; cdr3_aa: CASTGAGTSNSPLHF; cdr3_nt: TGTGCCAGCACCGGGGCGGGGACGTCGAATTCACCCCTCCACTTT
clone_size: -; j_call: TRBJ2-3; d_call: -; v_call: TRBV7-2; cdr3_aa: CASSLGPTQGDTQYF; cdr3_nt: TGTGCCAGCAGCTTGGGCCCTACCCAAGGGGATACGCAGTATTTT
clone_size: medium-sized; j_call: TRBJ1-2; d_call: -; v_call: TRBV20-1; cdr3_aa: CSARAGQPNYGYTF; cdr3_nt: TGCAGTGCTAGGGCCGGACAGCCGAACTATGGCTACACCTTC
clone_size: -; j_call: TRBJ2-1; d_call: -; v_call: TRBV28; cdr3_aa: CASSSSSPVRALNEQFF; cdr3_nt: TGTGCCAGCAGTTCTAGCAGCCCTGTACGGGCTCTCAATGAGCAGTTCTTC
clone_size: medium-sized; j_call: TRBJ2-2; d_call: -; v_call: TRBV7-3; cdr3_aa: CASSPNGNTGELFF; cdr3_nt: TGTGCCAGCAGTCCAAACGGAAACACCGGGGAGCTGTTTTTT
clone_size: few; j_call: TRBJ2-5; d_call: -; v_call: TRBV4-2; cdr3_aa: CASSQGSGRYQETQYF; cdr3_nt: TGTGCCAGCAGCCAAGGGTCAGGTCGTTACCAAGAGACCCAGTACTTC
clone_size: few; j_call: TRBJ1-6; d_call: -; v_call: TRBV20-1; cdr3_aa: CSAREPAEFHNSPLHF; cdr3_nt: TGCAGTGCTAGGGAGCCAGCGGAGTTCCATAATTCACCCCTCCACTTT
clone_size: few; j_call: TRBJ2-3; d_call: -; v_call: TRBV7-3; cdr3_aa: CASSQGSPEDTQYF; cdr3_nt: TGTGCCAGCAGCCAGGGGTCACCTGAGGATACGCAGTATTTT